This TCR beta chain originates from a study of identical twins. Study conclusions and caveats: Insertions were fewer in abundant cord blood beta clonotypes, whereas memory repertoires showed none of this pattern. Researchers reported weaker excess twin sharing in beta out-of-frame sequences. Within twin pairs, the out-of-frame alpha sequences they shared showed excess low generation probability. Models came in too low on out-of-frame TCR alpha sharing in monozygotic twins.

In TCRdb, the 5' RACE reads were re-called with MiXCR into one record per CDR3 protein. This sample has roughly 1,500,000 distinct CDR3 sequences, with around a third found just once. Remarks on this clonotype: Its target is not known.

The CDR3 contains 15 residues. CDR1 is SGDLS and CDR2 is YYNGEE in the germline V gene. Trimming cost V 4 bases and J 3 bases; bases outside gene matches: 6. The sequencing sample was made of cord blood. The TCR originated in a newborn girl in good health. The genes are TRBV9 and TRBJ2-1, with 8 bases identical to TRBD2. CDR3 bases: TGTGCCAGCAGCCCAGCGGGAGCAAACTACAATGAGCAGTTCTTC. Protein sequence: CASSPAGANYNEQFF.